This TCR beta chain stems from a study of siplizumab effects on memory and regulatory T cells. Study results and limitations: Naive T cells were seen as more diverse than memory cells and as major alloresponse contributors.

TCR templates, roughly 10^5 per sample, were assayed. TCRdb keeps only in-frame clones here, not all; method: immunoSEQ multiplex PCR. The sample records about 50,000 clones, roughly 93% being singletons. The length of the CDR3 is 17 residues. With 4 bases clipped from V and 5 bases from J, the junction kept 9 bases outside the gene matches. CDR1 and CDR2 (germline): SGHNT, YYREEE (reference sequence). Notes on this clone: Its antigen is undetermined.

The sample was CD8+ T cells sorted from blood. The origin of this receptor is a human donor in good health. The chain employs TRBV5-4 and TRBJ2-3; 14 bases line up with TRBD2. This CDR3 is CASSDGTSGRYRDTQYF. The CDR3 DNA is TGTGCCAGCAGCGACGGGACTAGCGGGAGATATAGAGATACGCAGTATTTT.